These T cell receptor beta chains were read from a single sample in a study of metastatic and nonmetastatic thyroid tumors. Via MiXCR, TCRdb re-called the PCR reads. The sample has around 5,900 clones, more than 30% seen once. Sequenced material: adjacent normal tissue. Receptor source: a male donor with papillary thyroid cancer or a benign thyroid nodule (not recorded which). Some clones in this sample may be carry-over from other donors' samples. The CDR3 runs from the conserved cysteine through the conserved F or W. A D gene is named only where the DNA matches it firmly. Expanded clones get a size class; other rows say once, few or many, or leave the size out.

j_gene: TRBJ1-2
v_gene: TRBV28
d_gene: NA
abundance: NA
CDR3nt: TGTGCCAGCAGCCTCACCCTGTCTGGTGGCTACACCTTC
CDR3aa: CASSLTLSGGYTF

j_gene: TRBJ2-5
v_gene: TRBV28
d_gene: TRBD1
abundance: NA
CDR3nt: TGTGCCAGCAGTTTATGGGGAGGACAGGGAGCAGAGACCCAGTACTTC
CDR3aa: CASSLWGGQGAETQYF

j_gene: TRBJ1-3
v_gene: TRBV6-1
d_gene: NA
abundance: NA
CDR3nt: TGTGCTACGATCTGGGGGCGAGATGCTGGAAACACCATATATTTT
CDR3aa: CATIWGRDAGNTIYF

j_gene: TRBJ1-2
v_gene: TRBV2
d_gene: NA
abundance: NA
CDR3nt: TGTGCCAGCAGTGTTCAGTGCCGTGGACAAGCGCACTACACCTTC
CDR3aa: CASSVQCRGQAHYTF

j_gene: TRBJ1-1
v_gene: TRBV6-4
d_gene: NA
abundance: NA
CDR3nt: TGTGCCAGCAGTGACGATGGGGCCCGTAGCACTGAAGCTTTCTTT
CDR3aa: CASSDDGARSTEAFF

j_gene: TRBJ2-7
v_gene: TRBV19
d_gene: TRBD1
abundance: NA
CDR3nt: TGTGCCAGTAGTACTCGTGGACAGGGAGGCTCCTACGAGCAGTACTTC
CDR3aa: CASSTRGQGGSYEQYF

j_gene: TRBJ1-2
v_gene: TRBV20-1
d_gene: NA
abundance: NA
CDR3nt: TGCAGTGCTATCTCACAGGGAGGAATGGACTATGGCTACACCTTC
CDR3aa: CSAISQGGMDYGYTF

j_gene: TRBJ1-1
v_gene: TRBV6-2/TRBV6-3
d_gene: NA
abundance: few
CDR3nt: TGTGCCAGCAGATACCTGATGAACACTGAAGCTTTCTTT
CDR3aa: CASRYLMNTEAFF

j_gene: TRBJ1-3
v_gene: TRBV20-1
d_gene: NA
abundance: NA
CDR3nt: TGCAGTGCTCGGGACACGAGGATCGGAAACACCATATATTTT
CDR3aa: CSARDTRIGNTIYF

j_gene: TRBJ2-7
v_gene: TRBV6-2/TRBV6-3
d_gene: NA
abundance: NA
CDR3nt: TGTGCCAGCAGTTACTCGAGGGGCGAGCAGTACTTC
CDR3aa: CASSYSRGEQYF

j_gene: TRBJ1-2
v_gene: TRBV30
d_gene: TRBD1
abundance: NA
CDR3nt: TGTGCCTGGAGGAGGACAGGTCACTATGGCTACACCTTC
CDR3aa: CAWRRTGHYGYTF

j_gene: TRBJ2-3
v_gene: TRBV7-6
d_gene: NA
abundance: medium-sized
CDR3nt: TGTGCCAGCAGCCCGTGGGGGGAGTTAACTAGCACAGATACGCAGTATTTT
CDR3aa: CASSPWGELTSTDTQYF

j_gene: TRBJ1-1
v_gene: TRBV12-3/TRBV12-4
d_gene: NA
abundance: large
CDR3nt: TGTGCCAGCAGTTTAATAAGTGGAGGTTCTGAAGCTTTCTTT
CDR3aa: CASSLISGGSEAFF

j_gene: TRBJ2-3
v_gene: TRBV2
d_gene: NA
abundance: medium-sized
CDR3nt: TGTGCCAGCAGACCCCGGGACTGGGGAACAGATACGCAGTATTTT
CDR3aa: CASRPRDWGTDTQYF

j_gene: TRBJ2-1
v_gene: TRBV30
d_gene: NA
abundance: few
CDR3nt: TGTGCCTGGCTCTGGAAAGTCAATGAGCAGTTCTTC
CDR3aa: CAWLWKVNEQFF

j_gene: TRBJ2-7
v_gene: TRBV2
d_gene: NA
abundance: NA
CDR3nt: TGTGCCAGCAGGATTCAGCAGGTCAGCCACGAGCAGTACTTC
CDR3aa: CASRIQQVSHEQYF

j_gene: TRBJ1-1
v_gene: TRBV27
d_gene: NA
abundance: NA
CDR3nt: TGTACCAGCAGTCGTTTGTCCGGGAATGTGAACACTGAAGATTTCTTT
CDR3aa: CTSSRLSGNVNTEDFF

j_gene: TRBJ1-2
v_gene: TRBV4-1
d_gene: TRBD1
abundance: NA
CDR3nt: TGCGCCAGCAGCCAACTGGACAGGGGAGGTGGCTACACCTTC
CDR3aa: CASSQLDRGGGYTF

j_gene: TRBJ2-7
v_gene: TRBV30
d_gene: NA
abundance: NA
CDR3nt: TGTGCCTGGAGTCGGGGGAAGGAGCAGTACTTC
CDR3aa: CAWSRGKEQYF

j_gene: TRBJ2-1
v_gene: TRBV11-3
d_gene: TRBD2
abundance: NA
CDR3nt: TGTGCCAGCAGCCGGGAGGGCCACAATGAGCAGTTCTTC
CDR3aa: CASSREGHNEQFF

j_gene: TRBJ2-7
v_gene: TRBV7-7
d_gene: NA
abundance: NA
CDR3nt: TGTGCTAGCAGCCCCCGGGCAGGAGGAGCCTACGAGCAGTACTTC
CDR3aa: CASSPRAGGAYEQYF

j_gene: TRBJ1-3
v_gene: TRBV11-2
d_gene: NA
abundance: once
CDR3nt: TGTGCCAGCAGCCGATCAGCTAGCGGGAGCTCTGGAAACACCATATATTTT
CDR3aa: CASSRSASGSSGNTIYF

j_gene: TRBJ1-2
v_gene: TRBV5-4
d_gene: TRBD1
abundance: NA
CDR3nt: TGTGCCAGCAGCTTGGCACAGGGGGGATATGGCTACACCTTC
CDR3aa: CASSLAQGGYGYTF

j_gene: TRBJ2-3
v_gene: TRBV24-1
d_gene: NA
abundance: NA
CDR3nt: TGTGCCACCAGTGTCGATACTAGCACAGATACGCAGTATTTT
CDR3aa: CATSVDTSTDTQYF

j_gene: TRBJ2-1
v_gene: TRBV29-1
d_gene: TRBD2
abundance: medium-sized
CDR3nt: TGCAGCGGCGGGGGGTGGGATCGGGGCAATGAGCAGTTCTTC
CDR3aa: CSGGGWDRGNEQFF

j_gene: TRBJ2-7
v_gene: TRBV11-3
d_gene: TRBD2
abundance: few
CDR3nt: TGTGCCAGCAGCTTAGGACTAGCGGTTACCTACGAGCAGTACTTC
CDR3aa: CASSLGLAVTYEQYF

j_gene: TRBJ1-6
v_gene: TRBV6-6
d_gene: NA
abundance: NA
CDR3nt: TGTGCCAGCAGTTATAAATTTTCCAGCTCCTATAATTCACCCCTCCACTTT
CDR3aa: CASSYKFSSSYNSPLHF

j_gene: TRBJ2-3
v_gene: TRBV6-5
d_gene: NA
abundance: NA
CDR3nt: TGTGCCAGCTCCCAGCGGAGCTACCCCACTAGCACAGATACGCAGTATTTT
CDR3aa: CASSQRSYPTSTDTQYF

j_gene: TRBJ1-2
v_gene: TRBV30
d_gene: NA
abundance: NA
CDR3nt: TGTGCCAGCAGACAGTATGGCTACACCTTC
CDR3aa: CASRQYGYTF

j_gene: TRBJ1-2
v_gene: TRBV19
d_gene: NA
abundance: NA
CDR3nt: TGTGCCAGTAGTCCCCAGACTGATTATGGCTACACCTTC
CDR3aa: CASSPQTDYGYTF

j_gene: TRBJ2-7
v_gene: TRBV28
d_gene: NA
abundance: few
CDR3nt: TGTGCCAGCAGTTCAGAGGCGGACCCACACTCCTACGAGCAGTACTTC
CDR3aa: CASSSEADPHSYEQYF

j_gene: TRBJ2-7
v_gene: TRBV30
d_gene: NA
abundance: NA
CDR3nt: TGTGCCTGGAGTGCCCTCCGGTACGAGCAGTACTTC
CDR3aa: CAWSALRYEQYF

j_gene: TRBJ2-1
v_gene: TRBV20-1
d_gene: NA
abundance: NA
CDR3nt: TGCAGTGCTAGAGATAGCGGGACAGTATACAATGAGCAGTTCTTC
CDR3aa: CSARDSGTVYNEQFF

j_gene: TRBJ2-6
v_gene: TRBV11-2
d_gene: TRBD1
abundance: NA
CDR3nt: TGTGCCAGCAGCCCGCGGACAGGGACGCTAAGGTCTGGGGCCAACGTCCTTACTTTC
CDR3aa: CASSPRTGTLRSGANVLTF

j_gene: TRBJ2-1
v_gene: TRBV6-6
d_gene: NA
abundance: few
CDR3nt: TGTGCCAGCAGTTACGACTCTAGCTCCTACAATGAGCAGTTCTTC
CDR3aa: CASSYDSSSYNEQFF

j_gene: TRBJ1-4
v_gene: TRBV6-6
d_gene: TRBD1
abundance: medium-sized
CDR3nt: TGTGCCAGCAGTTACTCGATGGGGACAGGGGGAGAAAAACTGTTTTTT
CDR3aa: CASSYSMGTGGEKLFF

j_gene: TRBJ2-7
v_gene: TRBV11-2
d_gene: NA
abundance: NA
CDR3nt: TGTGCCAGCAGCTTATACACCCTCCCCTACGAGCAGTACTTC
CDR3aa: CASSLYTLPYEQYF

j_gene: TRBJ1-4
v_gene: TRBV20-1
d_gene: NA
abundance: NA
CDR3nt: TGCAGTGCTAGAGATGAGGAGGAAAAACTGTTTTTT
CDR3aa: CSARDEEEKLFF

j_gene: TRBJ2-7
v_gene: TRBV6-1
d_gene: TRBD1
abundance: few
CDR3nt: TGTGCCAGCAGCCAGGGGACAGGGACCGAGCAGTACTTC
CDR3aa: CASSQGTGTEQYF

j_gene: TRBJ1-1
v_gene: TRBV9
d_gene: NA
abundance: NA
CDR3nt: TGTGCCAGCAGCGCTGAGGACAATTCTGAAGCTTTCTTT
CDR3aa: CASSAEDNSEAFF

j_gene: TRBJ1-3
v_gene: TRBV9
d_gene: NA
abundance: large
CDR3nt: TGTGCCAGCAGCGTATTGGACGGGAGCTCTGGAAACACCATATATTTT
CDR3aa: CASSVLDGSSGNTIYF

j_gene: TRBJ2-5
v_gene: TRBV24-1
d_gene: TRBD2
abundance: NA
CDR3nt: TGTGCCACCAGTGATTTGAGGGCGGGAGAAAGGGGCCAAGAGACCCAGTACTTC
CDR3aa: CATSDLRAGERGQETQYF

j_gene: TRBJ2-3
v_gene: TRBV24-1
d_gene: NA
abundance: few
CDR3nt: TGTGCCACCAGTGATTCGGGGCAGGGTGGCACAGATACGCAGTATTTT
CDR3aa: CATSDSGQGGTDTQYF

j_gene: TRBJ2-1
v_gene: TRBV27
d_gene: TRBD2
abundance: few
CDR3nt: TGTGCCAGCAGCGGGACTAGCGGGTTAGGGGAGCAGTTCTTC
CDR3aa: CASSGTSGLGEQFF